The 14 T cell receptor beta chains reported below all come from one sample, sequenced in a study of neurological immune-mediated disorders (dated by TCRdb to the late 2010s). The library was prepared using 5' RACE. The data were produced on an Illumina HiSeq 2500. TCRdb passed the public sequencing reads through fastp at Q25 and MiXCR, retaining productive beta sequences. Entries that share a CDR3 protein sequence are merged under the most common genes and DNA. The sample yields over 35,000 distinct CDR3 sequences; around 4.5% were counted once. 5.5% to 6.5% of the sample is in the top ten clones. The sequencing sample was made of PBMCs. These receptors came from an older woman with multiple sclerosis.

In this sample, this clonotype turned up a few times. V and J are TRBV3-1 and TRBJ2-5; D gene unclear. The CDR3 loop spans 15 amino acids. The ends were cut back, 3 bases at V and 2 bases at J, with 13 bases in the middle. Germline V gene sequence: CDR1 LGHDT, CDR2 YNNKEL (reference sequence). This CDR3 is CASSHSLRVQETQYF. The CDR3 DNA sequence: TGTGCCAGCAGCCATTCGTTACGGGTACAAGAGACCCAGTACTTC.

This clonotype was seen repeatedly, ten times or more. The gene calls are TRBV20-1 and TRBJ2-7, with TRBD2 identical over 7 bases. The CDR3 is 15 residues long. V lost 1 base to trimming and J lost 2 bases; unmatched junction nucleotides: 8. CDR1 and CDR2 from the germline V gene are DFQATT and SNEGSKA (reference sequence). As DNA, the CDR3 is TGCAGTGCTAGAGTCCGACGGGAGGCCACCTACGAGCAGTACGTC. It translates to CSARVRREATYEQYV.

This clonotype was counted many times. The rearrangement uses TRBV29-1 and TRBJ2-1; D call uncertain. CDR3 length: 12 residues. Trimming stripped 8 bases from V and 4 bases from J, with 12 bases between. Germline V CDR1 and CDR2: SQVTM, ANQGSEA. The CDR3 reads CSSEHGYNEQFF. The CDR3 nucleotides are TGCAGCTCAGAACACGGATACAATGAGCAGTTCTTC.

This clonotype has a count of ten or more. This sequence joins TRBV7-2 and TRBJ2-1; D possibly corresponds to TRBD1 (5 bases). The ends were cut back, 1 base at V and 6 bases at J, with 13 bases in the middle. The germline CDR1 and CDR2 sequences are SGHTA and FQGNSA. The CDR3 has 15 amino acids. Here the CDR3 reads CASSLGAGQFNEQFF. The CDR3 DNA reads as TGTGCCAGCAGCTTAGGGGCCGGACAATTCAATGAGCAGTTCTTC.

The J gene is TRBJ2-5, the V gene TRBV20-1; a weak D match, TRBD2 (5 bases). The CDR3 is 14 amino acids. Looked up from germline, CDR1 is DFQATT and CDR2 is SNEGSKA (reference sequence). The V gene lost 5 bases and the J gene lost 1 base, with 14 bases spanning the gap. CDR3 region: CSALNSGTQETQYF. The CDR3 DNA reads TGCAGTGCTTTGAACAGCGGAACCCAAGAGACCCAGTACTTC.

This clonotype was detected many times. The gene calls are TRBV20-1 and TRBJ2-5, with 12 bases that match TRBD2. The germline V gene encodes CDR1 DFQATT and CDR2 SNEGSKA (reference sequence). V shed 3 bases and J 4 bases; nucleotides not matched to a gene: 6. The CDR3 covers 15 residues. CDR3 nucleotides: TGCAGTGCTAGTGACCCTAGCGGGGGGGGAGAGACCCAGTACTTC. Translating gives CSASDPSGGGETQYF.

The chain carries TRBV20-1 and TRBJ1-1; TRBD1 agrees at 10 bases. The CDR3 runs 15 residues. The junction had 10 bases not matched to a gene; V was cut back by 6 bases and J by 3 bases. Germline-derived CDR1 and CDR2 are DFQATT and SNEGSKA (reference sequence). This CDR3 reads CSASGTGAFDTEAFF. The CDR3 bases are TGCAGTGCGTCCGGGACAGGGGCGTTTGACACTGAAGCTTTCTTT.

This clonotype was observed a handful of times. The J gene is TRBJ2-3, the V gene TRBV5-1; D is uncertain. The CDR3 is made up of 13 amino acids. Germline CDR1 SGHRS, CDR2 YFSETQ. The V end lost 5 bases, the J end lost 3 bases, and 10 bases lay between the germline ends. The CDR3 reads CASSSLGTDTQYF. DNA of the CDR3: TGCGCCAGCAGTTCACTTGGGACAGATACGCAGTATTTT. The full variable domain, completed using reference TRBV5-1 and TRBJ2-3, is KAGVTQTPRYLIKTRGQQVTLSCSPISGHRSVSWYQQTPGQGLQFLFEYFSETQRNKGNFPGRFSGRQFSNSRSEMNVSTLELGDSALYLCASSSLGTDTQYFGPGTRLTVL.

The chain is built from TRBV12-3 or TRBV12-4 and TRBJ1-2; 10 bases fit TRBD1. The length of the CDR3 is 15 residues. V trimming: 7 bases; J trimming: 8 bases; junction bases outside the gene matches: 13. The DNA of the CDR3 is TGTGCCAGCACCGAACGGGACAGGGGTCGACTCGGCTACACCTTC. Encoded protein: CASTERDRGRLGYTF.

This clonotype was picked up many times. The rearrangement joins TRBV7-9 to TRBJ1-2; D call uncertain. This CDR3 is 14 amino acids long. The germline gives CDR1 SEHNR, CDR2 FQNEAQ (reference sequence). Trimming stripped 5 bases from V and 2 bases from J, with 12 bases between. For the CDR3, the DNA is TGTGCCAGCAGCACCGTGGGTTCGAACTATGGCTACACCTTC. It encodes CASSTVGSNYGYTF.

Remarks on this clonotype: Compared with germline, one end of the junction differs, possibly owing to a read error. The CDR3 nucleotides read TGCAGTGCTACCCCCCGACAGTTTAATCAGCCCCAGAATTTT. Translated: CSATPRQFNQPQNF. The chain couples TRBV20-1 to TRBJ1-5, with D possibly being TRBD1 (5 bases). The CDR3 contains 14 residues. Per the germline V gene, CDR1 is DFQATT and CDR2 is SNEGSKA (reference sequence).

This clonotype has at least ten counts. This chain uses TRBV24-1 with TRBJ2-1, with D perhaps TRBD1 (6 bases). CDR3 length equals 15 residues. Trimming stripped 4 bases from V and 6 bases from J, with 15 bases between. Germline V gene sequence: CDR1 KGHDR, CDR2 SFDVKD. CDR3 loop: CATSEARGNLNEQFF. DNA of the CDR3: TGTGCCACCAGTGAGGCCAGGGGCAACCTCAATGAGCAGTTCTTC.

The table lists this clonotype with many counts. This chain connects TRBV12-3 or TRBV12-4 to TRBJ1-5; 7 positions agree with TRBD1. Germline trimming cut 4 bases from V and 3 bases from J; bases unmatched to any gene: 3. The CDR3 is 14 residues long. DNA for the CDR3: TGTGCCAGCAGTTCGGGACAGATCAATCAGCCCCAGCATTTT. It translates to CASSSGQINQPQHF.

This clonotype was picked up many times. The chain joins TRBV7-3 to TRBJ2-3; 9 bases line up with TRBD1. V lost 6 bases to trimming and J lost 2 bases; unmatched junction nucleotides: 9. Looked up from germline, CDR1 is SGHTA and CDR2 is FQGTGA. This CDR3 has 16 amino acids. The CDR3 DNA sequence: TGTGCCAGCAGAGAAACAGGGGGCAGAGCCACAGATACGCAGTATTTT. It codes for CASRETGGRATDTQYF.